Each of the 15 T cell receptor beta chains below was sequenced from the same sample in a study of blood T cell repertoires in COVID-19 (dated by TCRdb to about 2020). The library was built by means of the immunoSEQ multiplex PCR assay. TCRdb's version of the immuneACCESS table is confined to in-frame rearrangements and falls short of the full clone set. An unresolved V gene accounts for under half of the shortfall where checked; the remainder is of unknown origin. The sample table contains about 200,000 clones; only one count was recorded for about 88% of them. The ten most abundant clones make up around 2.3% of the sample. The sequenced sample was PBMCs or T cells enriched from blood (not recorded which). The receptors originated from a woman in her thirties or forties with acute COVID-19.

This rearrangement joins TRBV3-1 (or the pseudogene TRBV3-2) to TRBJ2-7; D call uncertain. V was trimmed by 3 bases and J by 2 bases, leaving 14 bases between them. The CDR3 covers 15 residues. Germline lookup yields CDR1 LGHDT and CDR2 YNNKEL (reference sequence). In DNA form, the CDR3 reads TGTGCCAGCAGCCACCCCTACGGTAACGCCTACGAGCAGTACTTC. Residues: CASSHPYGNAYEQYF.

The V and J genes are TRBV19 and TRBJ1-2, with no clear D. The germline V gene has CDR1 LNHDA and CDR2 SQIVND (reference sequence). Trimming took 6 bases from V and 6 from J, leaving 17 bases between them. The CDR3 loop spans 14 amino acids. The CDR3, as DNA: TGTGCCAGTAGCCCACTAGGGAGGACCCATGGCTACACCTTC. This codes for CASSPLGRTHGYTF. Looking up the rest from reference TRBV19 and TRBJ1-2 gives the full variable domain: DGGITQSPKYLFRKEGQNVTLSCEQNLNHDAMYWYRQDPGQGLRLIYYSQIVNDFQKGDIAEGYSVSREKKESFPLTVTSAQKNPTAFYLCASSPLGRTHGYTFGSGTRLTVV.

J is TRBJ2-2 and V is TRBV5-1, with TRBD2 matching 8 bases. This CDR3 is 15 amino acids long. Germline assignment: CDR1 SGHRS and CDR2 YFSETQ. The V and J ends lost 6 bases and 3 bases, in that order; junction bases with no gene match: 7. Here the CDR3 reads CASTSSGWYTGELFF. The CDR3 nucleotides read TGCGCCAGCACCTCTAGCGGGTGGTACACCGGGGAGCTGTTTTTT.

In this sample, this clone turned up once. This chain joins TRBV10-3 and TRBJ2-2; 8 bases align to TRBD1. The V gene's germline CDR1 is ENHRY and CDR2 SYGVKD. This CDR3 spans 14 amino acids. Unmatched junction bases numbered 8, after V lost 8 bases and J lost 6 bases. CDR3 DNA sequence: TGTGCCATCCGTCCGACAGGGGCGGCCGGGGAGCTGTTTTTT. This codes for CAIRPTGAAGELFF.

The rearrangement links TRBV3-1 (or the pseudogene TRBV3-2) to TRBJ1-2, with TRBD1 identical over 8 bases. Trimming took 0 bases from V and 2 from J; bases not matched to a gene: 5. The CDR3 consists of 16 residues. Germline V lookup: CDR1 LGHDT, CDR2 YNNKEL (reference sequence). CDR3 DNA sequence: TGTGCCAGCAGCCAAGATGCAGGGGGCTTCAACTATGGCTACACCTTC. Its protein product is CASSQDAGGFNYGYTF.

The count of this clone is one. The chain carries TRBV5-1 and TRBJ1-4; unclear D gene. This CDR3 has 15 amino acids. Deletions cut 0 bases from V and 5 bases from J, with 11 bases between. Germline lookup yields CDR1 SGHRS and CDR2 YFSETQ. In DNA, the CDR3 is TGCGCCAGCAGCTTGGGGCAGGTGATGAATGAAAAACTGTTTTTT. This translates into CASSLGQVMNEKLFF.

This clone was seen a single time. The chain couples TRBV6-5 to TRBJ1-1; tentatively, D is TRBD1 (5 bases). The germline V gene encodes CDR1 MNHEY and CDR2 SVGAGI. Trimming removed 2 bases at V and 1 base at J, with 11 bases between. The CDR3 length is 15 residues. The CDR3 DNA reads as TGTGCCAGCAGTTACGGGACTCAGCCGAACACTGAAGCTTTCTTT. Its protein product is CASSYGTQPNTEAFF.

The CDR3 is CASSRPVTSGFYNEQFF. CDR3 coding DNA: TGTGCCAGCAGCCGTCCTGTGACTAGCGGCTTCTACAATGAGCAGTTCTTC. J is TRBJ2-1 and V is TRBV4-2; 9 nucleotides agree with TRBD2. This CDR3 region has 17 residues. The trim removed 4 bases at V and 3 bases at J, leaving 10 bases unmatched. The germline V gene encodes CDR1 LGHNA and CDR2 YNFKEQ.

This sequence joins TRBV7-2 and TRBJ2-4; the match to TRBD2 covers 11 bases. This CDR3 contains 15 residues. The ends lost 4 bases at V and 6 bases at J; junction bases unmatched: 5. CDR1 is SGHTA, CDR2 FQGNSA, per germline. This CDR3 reads CASSSPGLAVNIQYF. The CDR3 nucleotides are TGTGCCAGCAGCTCACCGGGACTAGCGGTAAACATTCAGTACTTC.

The chain has TRBV5-4 and TRBJ2-5; the match to TRBD1 covers 7 bases. This CDR3 is built from 13 residues. Germline trimming cut 2 bases from V and 3 bases from J; bases unmatched to any gene: 1. The germline CDR1 and CDR2 sequences are SGHNT and YYREEE (reference sequence). The CDR3: CASSFGQEETQYF. Written as DNA, the CDR3 is TGTGCCAGCAGCTTCGGACAGGAAGAGACCCAGTACTTC.

DNA of the CDR3: TGTGCCAGCAGCTTAGCCCCTGCGACCGGGGAGCTGTTTTTT. Its translation: CASSLAPATGELFF. The V gene is TRBV7-2, the J gene TRBJ2-2; D not certain. The CDR3 totals 14 residues. Trimming left V 0 bases short and J 5 bases short, with 7 bases between. Germline CDR1 SGHTA, CDR2 FQGNSA.

The chain uses TRBV9 and TRBJ2-1; TRBD2 agrees at 13 bases. CDR3 length equals 20 residues. V was pared by 4 bases and J by 0 bases, with 13 bases of the junction left unmatched. Germline V gene lookup returns CDR1 SGDLS and CDR2 YYNGEE. The CDR3 bases are TGTGCCAGCAGCCCACCTCCGACTAGCGGGGGGTTAAGCTCCTACAATGAGCAGTTCTTC. It translates to CASSPPPTSGGLSSYNEQFF.

The chain joins TRBV2 to TRBJ2-7; possible D gene TRBD1, 7 bases. CDR3 size: 15 residues. Trimming stripped 2 bases from V and 5 bases from J, with 16 bases between. Germline V gene data show CDR1 as SNHLY and CDR2 as FYNNEI. The CDR3 bases are TGTGCCAGCAGTGAACAGGGGGGCAGGGTTCACGAGCAGTACTTC. This sequence encodes CASSEQGGRVHEQYF. Filled out from reference TRBV2 and TRBJ2-7, the complete variable domain reads EPEVTQTPSHQVTQMGQEVILRCVPISNHLYFYWYRQILGQKVEFLVSFYNNEISEKSEIFDDQFSVERPDGSNFTLKIRSTKLEDSAMYFCASSEQGGRVHEQYFGPGTRLTVT.

V is TRBV19 and J is TRBJ1-5; 12 nucleotides match TRBD1. The CDR3 has 14 residues. The germline V gene encodes CDR1 LNHDA and CDR2 SQIVND (reference sequence). Unmatched junction bases numbered 5, after V lost 7 bases and J lost 7 bases. The chain's CDR3 is CASMGTGGRQPQHF. In DNA form, the CDR3 reads TGTGCCAGTATGGGGACAGGGGGCAGGCAGCCCCAGCATTTT. Variable domain in full (rest from reference TRBV19 and TRBJ1-5): DGGITQSPKYLFRKEGQNVTLSCEQNLNHDAMYWYRQDPGQGLRLIYYSQIVNDFQKGDIAEGYSVSREKKESFPLTVTSAQKNPTAFYLCASMGTGGRQPQHFGDGTRLSIL.

The CDR3 loop reads CASSSGQGVTSTDTQYF. CDR3 bases: TGTGCCAGCAGCTCCGGACAGGGGGTAACTAGCACAGATACGCAGTATTTT. The V and J genes are TRBV11-3 and TRBJ2-3; 10 bases fit TRBD1. With 4 bases clipped from V and 0 bases from J, the junction kept 7 bases outside the gene matches. CDR1 is SGHNT and CDR2 is YENEEA in the germline V gene. The length of the CDR3 is 17 residues.